This entry is about one TCR beta chain. No antigen is known for it. The CDR3 covers 17 residues. J was trimmed by 4 bases and V by 0 bases; bases with no gene match: 6. CDR1 and CDR2 (germline): SGDLS, YYNGEE. This sample stems from a study of cytomegalovirus exposure and HLA in healthy donors. The study, taken as a whole, reports: TCR beta chain V- and J-gene trimming was linked, in a later analysis, to a missense variant in DCLRE1C. Most of the TCR beta V segments (in an earlier analysis) were productive either about 90% or about 30% of the time. Cytomegalovirus-associated status was assigned to some 180 TCR beta chains.

The PCR had 60 Vbeta and 13 Jbeta primers. The repertoire was sequenced with immunoSEQ multiplex PCR; TCRdb's copy has only in-frame clones and lacks some. The sample has about 170,000 clones, roughly 80% seen once. This TCR came from a female donor in good health and CMV-seronegative. Sequencing was carried out using PBMCs. The chain combines TRBV9 with TRBJ2-3, with 12 nucleotides matching TRBD2. In DNA, the CDR3 is TGTGCCAGCAGCGTAGGACTAGCGGGAGTAGCCCCAGATACGCAGTATTTT. Residues: CASSVGLAGVAPDTQYF.